Sequencing of this T cell receptor beta chain was carried out in a study of shared clonotypes between healthy human individuals. The study, taken as a whole, reports: Generally, estimated richness proved larger in naive subsets than it did in memory subsets. Several donors held about 5% of naive CD4 clonotypes in common. Investigators collected only blood, and repertoires in tissues likely differ.

Deep-level running was used for the assay. TCRdb keeps only in-frame clones here, not all; method: immunoSEQ multiplex PCR. Among about 2.4 million clones listed, 93% were seen once. The CDR3 loop spans 17 amino acids. V trimming: 0 bases; J trimming: 4 bases; junction bases outside the gene matches: 8. Germline V gene data show CDR1 as LNHNV and CDR2 as YYDKDF (reference sequence). On this clone itself: Its antigen is undetermined.

The TCR was taken from a young man in good health. Some clones in this sample may be carry-over from other donors' samples. Sample: naive CD4+ T cells from PBMCs. The subset here: CD45RA+ positively selected. This chain uses TRBV15 with TRBJ2-3; 9 nucleotides agree with TRBD2. For the CDR3, the DNA is TGTGCCACCAGCAGAGATAGTGCGGGAGGGGGGTCAGATACGCAGTATTTT. This gives the protein CATSRDSAGGGSDTQYF.